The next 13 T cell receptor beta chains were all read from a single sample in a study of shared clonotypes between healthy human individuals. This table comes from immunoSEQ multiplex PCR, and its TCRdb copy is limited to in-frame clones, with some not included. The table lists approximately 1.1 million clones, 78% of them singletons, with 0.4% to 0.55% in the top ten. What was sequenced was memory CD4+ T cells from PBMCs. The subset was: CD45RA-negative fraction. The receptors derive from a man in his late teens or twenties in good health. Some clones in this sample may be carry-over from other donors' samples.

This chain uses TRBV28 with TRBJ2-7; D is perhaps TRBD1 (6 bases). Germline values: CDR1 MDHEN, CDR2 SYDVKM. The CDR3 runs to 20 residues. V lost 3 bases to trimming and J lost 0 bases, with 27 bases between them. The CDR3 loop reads CASSFLLALTLGHSSYEQYF. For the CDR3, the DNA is TGTGCCAGCAGTTTCCTCCTTGCACTAACTTTGGGACATAGCTCCTACGAGCAGTACTTC.

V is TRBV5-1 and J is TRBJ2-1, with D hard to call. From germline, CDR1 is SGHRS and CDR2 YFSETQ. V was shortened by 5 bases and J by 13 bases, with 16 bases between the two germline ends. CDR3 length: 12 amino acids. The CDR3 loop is CASRPDLSTQFF. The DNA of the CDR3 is TGCGCCAGCAGACCCGACCTATCCACTCAGTTCTTC.

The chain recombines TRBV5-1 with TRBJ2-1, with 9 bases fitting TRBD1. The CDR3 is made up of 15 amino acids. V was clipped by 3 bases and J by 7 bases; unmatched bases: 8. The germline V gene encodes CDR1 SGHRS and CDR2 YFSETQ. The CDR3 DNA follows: TGCGCCAGCAGCTCGCAACAGGGGGCTAGGAATGAGCAGTTCTTC. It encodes CASSSQQGARNEQFF. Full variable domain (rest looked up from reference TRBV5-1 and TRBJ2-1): KAGVTQTPRYLIKTRGQQVTLSCSPISGHRSVSWYQQTPGQGLQFLFEYFSETQRNKGNFPGRFSGRQFSNSRSEMNVSTLELGDSALYLCASSSQQGARNEQFFGPGTRLTVL.

The CDR3 is CASSSTGSRYGYTF. CDR3 nucleotides: TGTGCCAGCAGCTCGACAGGGAGTAGGTATGGCTACACCTTC. This sequence joins TRBV5-6 and TRBJ1-2; 7 bases line up with TRBD1. CDR1 is SGHDT, CDR2 YYEEEE, per germline. J lost 5 bases, V lost 3 bases, and 7 bases had no gene match. This CDR3 is built from 14 residues.

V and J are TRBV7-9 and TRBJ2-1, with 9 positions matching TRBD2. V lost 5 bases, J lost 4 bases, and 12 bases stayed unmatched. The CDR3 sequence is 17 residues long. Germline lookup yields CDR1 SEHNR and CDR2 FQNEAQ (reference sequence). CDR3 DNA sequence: TGTGCCAGCAGCCCCAAAAGGCGACTAGCGGAATACAATGAGCAGTTCTTC. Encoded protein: CASSPKRRLAEYNEQFF.

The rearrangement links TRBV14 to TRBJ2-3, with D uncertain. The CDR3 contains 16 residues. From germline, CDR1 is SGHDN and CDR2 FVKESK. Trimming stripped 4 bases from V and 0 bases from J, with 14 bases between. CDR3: CASSLLGRSSTDTQYF. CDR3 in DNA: TGTGCCAGCAGCCTGCTAGGACGATCTAGCACAGATACGCAGTATTTT.

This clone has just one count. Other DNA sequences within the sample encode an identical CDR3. The CDR3 here is CASSIGANYGYTF. The CDR3 region has the DNA TGTGCCAGTAGTATTGGGGCTAACTATGGCTACACCTTC. The chain couples TRBV19 to TRBJ1-2; D not resolved. This CDR3 comprises 13 residues. From germline, CDR1 is LNHDA and CDR2 SQIVND (reference sequence). V lost 3 bases and J 0 bases, leaving 5 bases between the germline ends.

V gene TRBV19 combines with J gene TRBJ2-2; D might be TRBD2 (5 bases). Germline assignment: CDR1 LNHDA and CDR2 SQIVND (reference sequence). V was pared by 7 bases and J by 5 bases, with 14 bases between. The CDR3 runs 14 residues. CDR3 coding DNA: TGTGCCAGTACCCCTATTGGGAGAACCGGGGAGCTGTTTTTT. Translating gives CASTPIGRTGELFF.

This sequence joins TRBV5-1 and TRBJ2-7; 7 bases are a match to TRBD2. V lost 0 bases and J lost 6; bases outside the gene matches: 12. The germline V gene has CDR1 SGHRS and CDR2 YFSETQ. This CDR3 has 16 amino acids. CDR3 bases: TGCGCCAGCAGCTTGGAGTTTCGGCGGGAGTTGAGCGAGCAGTACTTC. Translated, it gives CASSLEFRRELSEQYF. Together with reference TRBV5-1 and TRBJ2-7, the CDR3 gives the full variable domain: KAGVTQTPRYLIKTRGQQVTLSCSPISGHRSVSWYQQTPGQGLQFLFEYFSETQRNKGNFPGRFSGRQFSNSRSEMNVSTLELGDSALYLCASSLEFRRELSEQYFGPGTRLTVT.

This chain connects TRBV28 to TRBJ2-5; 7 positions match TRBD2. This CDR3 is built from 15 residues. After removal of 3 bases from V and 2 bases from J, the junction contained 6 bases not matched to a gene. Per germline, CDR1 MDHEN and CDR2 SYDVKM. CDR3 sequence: CASSFGTTRQETQYF. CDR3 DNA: TGTGCCAGCAGTTTCGGGACTACCCGACAAGAGACCCAGTACTTC.

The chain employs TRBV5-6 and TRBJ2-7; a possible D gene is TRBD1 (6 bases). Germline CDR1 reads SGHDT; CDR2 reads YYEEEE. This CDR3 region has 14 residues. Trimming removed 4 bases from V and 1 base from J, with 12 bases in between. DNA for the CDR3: TGTGCCAGCAGCAGGGGACACCCTTCCTACGAGCAGTACTTC. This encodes CASSRGHPSYEQYF.

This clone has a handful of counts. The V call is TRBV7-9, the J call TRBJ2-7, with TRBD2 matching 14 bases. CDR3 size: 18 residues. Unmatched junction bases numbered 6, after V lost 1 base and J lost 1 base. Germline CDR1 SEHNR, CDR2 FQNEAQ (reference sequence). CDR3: CASSLGGTSGSVSYEQYF. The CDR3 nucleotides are TGTGCCAGCAGCTTAGGGGGGACTAGCGGGAGTGTTTCCTACGAGCAGTACTTC.

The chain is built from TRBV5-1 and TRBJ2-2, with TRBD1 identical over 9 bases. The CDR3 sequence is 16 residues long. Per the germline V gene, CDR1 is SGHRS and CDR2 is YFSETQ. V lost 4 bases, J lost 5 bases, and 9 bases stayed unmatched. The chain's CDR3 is CASSEGTGRRTGELFF. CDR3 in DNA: TGCGCCAGCAGCGAGGGGACAGGGAGACGGACCGGGGAGCTGTTTTTT. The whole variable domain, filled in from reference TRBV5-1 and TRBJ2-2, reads KAGVTQTPRYLIKTRGQQVTLSCSPISGHRSVSWYQQTPGQGLQFLFEYFSETQRNKGNFPGRFSGRQFSNSRSEMNVSTLELGDSALYLCASSEGTGRRTGELFFGEGSRLTVL.